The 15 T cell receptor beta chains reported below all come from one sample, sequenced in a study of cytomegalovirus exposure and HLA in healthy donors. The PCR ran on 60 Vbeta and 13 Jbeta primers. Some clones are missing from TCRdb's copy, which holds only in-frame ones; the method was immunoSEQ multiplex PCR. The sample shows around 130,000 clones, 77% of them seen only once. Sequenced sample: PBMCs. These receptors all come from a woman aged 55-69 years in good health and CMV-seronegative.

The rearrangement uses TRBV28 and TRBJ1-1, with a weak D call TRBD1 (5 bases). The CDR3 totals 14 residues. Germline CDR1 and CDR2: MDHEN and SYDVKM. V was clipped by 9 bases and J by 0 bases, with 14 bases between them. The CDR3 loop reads CASNTGGLNTEAFF. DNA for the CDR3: TGTGCCAGTAATACAGGCGGTCTGAACACTGAAGCTTTCTTT.

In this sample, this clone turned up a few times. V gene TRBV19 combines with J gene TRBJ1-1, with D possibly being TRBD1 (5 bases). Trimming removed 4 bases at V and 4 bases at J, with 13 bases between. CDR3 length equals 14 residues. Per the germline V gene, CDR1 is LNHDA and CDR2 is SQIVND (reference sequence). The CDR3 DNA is TGTGCCAGTAGTAGCGGTGGGGGGGGCACTGAAGCTTTCTTT. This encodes CASSSGGGGTEAFF.

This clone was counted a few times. This chain's CDR3 is CSVGSLAKNIQYF. The CDR3 DNA reads as TGCAGCGTTGGTTCCCTAGCCAAAAACATTCAGTACTTC. The chain is built from TRBV29-1 and TRBJ2-4, with D hard to call. This CDR3 is built from 13 residues. CDR1 and CDR2 (germline): SQVTM, ANQGSEA. V lost 4 bases, J lost 0 bases, and 7 bases lay in between.

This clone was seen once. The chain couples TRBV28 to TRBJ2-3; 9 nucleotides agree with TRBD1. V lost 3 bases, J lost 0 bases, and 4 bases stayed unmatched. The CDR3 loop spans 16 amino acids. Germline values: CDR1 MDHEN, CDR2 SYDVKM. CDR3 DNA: TGTGCCAGCAGTTTGTCGGGACAGGGAAGCACAGATACGCAGTATTTT. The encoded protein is CASSLSGQGSTDTQYF.

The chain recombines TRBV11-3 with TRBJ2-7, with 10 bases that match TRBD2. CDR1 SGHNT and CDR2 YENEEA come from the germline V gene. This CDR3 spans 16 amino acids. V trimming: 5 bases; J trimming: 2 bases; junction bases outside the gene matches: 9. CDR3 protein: CASSPTLAGGTYEQYF. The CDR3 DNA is TGTGCCAGCAGCCCGACCTTAGCGGGAGGCACCTACGAGCAGTACTTC.

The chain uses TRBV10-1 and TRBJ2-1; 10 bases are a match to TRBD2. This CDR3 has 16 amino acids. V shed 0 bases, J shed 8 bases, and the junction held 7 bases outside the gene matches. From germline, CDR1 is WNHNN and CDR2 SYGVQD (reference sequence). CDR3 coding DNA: TGCGCCAGCAGTGAGTCCGGACTAGCGGCAGGCGATGAGCAGTTCTTC. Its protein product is CASSESGLAAGDEQFF.

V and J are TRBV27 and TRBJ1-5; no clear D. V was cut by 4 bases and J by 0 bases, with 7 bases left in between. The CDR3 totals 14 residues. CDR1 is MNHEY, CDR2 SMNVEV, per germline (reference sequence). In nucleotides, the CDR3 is TGTGCCAGCAGTTCAGTTTATAGCAATCAGCCCCAGCATTTT. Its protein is CASSSVYSNQPQHF.

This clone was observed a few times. The CDR3 nucleotides read TGTGCCAGCAGTTCACTAGCTGGCGGGGAGCTGTTTTTT. This translates into CASSSLAGGELFF. The chain joins TRBV7-2 to TRBJ2-2; D is perhaps TRBD2 (6 bases). CDR3 length: 13 residues. Germline CDR1 SGHTA, CDR2 FQGNSA. Trimming took 6 bases from V and 7 from J, leaving 12 bases between them.

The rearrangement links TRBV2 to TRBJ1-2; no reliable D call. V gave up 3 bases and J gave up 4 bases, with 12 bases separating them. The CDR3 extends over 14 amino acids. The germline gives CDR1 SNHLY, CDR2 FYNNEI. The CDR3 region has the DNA TGTGCCAGCAGTGATGTAGTATCCGGCTATGGCTACACCTTC. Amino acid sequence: CASSDVVSGYGYTF.

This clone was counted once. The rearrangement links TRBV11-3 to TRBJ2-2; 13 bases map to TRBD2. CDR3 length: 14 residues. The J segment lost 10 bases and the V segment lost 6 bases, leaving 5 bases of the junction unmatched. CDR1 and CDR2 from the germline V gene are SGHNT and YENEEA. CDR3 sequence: CASSRGLAGEELFF. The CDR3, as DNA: TGTGCCAGCAGTAGAGGACTAGCGGGGGAGGAGCTGTTTTTT. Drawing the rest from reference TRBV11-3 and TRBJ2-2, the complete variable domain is EAGVVQSPRYKIIEKKQPVAFWCNPISGHNTLYWYLQNLGQGPELLIRYENEEAVDDSQLPKDRFSAERLKGVDSTLKIQPAELGDSAVYLCASSRGLAGEELFFGEGSRLTVL.

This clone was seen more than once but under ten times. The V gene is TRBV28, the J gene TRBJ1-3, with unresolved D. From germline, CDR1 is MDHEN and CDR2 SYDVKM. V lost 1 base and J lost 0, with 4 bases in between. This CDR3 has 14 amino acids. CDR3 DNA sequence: TGTGCCAGCAGTTTATACAGCTCTGGAAACACCATATATTTT. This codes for CASSLYSSGNTIYF.

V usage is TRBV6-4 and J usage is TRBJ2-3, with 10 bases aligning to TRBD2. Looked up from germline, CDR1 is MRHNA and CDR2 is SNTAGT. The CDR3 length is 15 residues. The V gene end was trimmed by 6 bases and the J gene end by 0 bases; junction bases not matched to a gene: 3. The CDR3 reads CASRRTSGSTDTQYF. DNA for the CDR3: TGTGCCAGCAGGAGGACTAGCGGTAGCACAGATACGCAGTATTTT.

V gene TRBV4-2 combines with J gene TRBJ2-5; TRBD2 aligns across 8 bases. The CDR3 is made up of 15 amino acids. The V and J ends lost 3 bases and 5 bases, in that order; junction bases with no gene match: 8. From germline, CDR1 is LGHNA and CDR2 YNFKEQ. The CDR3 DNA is TGTGCCAGCAGCCACGCGGCGGGGGGTTGGGAGACCCAGTACTTC. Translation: CASSHAAGGWETQYF.

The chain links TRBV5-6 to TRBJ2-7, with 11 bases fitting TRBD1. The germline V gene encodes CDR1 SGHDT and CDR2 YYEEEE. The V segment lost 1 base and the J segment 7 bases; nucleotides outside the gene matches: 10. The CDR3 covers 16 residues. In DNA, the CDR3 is TGTGCCAGCAGCTTGTTTGCCGGACAGGGGGCGCCTGAGCAGTACTTC. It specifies CASSLFAGQGAPEQYF.

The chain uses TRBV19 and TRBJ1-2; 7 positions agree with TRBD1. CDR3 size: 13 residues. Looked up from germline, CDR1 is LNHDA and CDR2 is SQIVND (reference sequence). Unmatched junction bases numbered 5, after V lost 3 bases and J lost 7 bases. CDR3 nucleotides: TGTGCCAGTAGTATCGGAGGGGGCGGTGGCTACACCTTC. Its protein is CASSIGGGGGYTF.